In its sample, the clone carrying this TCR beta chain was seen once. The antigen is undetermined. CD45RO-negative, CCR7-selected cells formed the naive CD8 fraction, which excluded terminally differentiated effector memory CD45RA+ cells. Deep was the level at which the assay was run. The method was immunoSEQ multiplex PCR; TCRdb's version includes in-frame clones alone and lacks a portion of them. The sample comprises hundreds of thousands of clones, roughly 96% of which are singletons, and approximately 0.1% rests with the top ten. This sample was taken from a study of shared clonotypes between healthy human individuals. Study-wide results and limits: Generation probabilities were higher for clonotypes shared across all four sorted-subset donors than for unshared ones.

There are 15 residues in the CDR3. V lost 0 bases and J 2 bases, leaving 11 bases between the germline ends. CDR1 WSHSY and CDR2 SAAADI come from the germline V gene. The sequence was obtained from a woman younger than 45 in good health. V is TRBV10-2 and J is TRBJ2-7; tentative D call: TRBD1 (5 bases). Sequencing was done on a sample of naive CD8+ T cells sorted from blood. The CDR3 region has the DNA TGCGCCAGCAGTGAGTCTGGGGTGGACACCTACGAGCAGTACTTC. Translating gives CASSESGVDTYEQYF.